These T cell receptor beta chains were read from a single sample in a study of identical twins. TCRdb redid the calling of the 5' RACE reads with MiXCR, one entry per CDR3 protein. The data show about 150,000 distinct CDR3 sequences, under 4.5% seen once. The sequenced material came from memory T cells sorted from blood. These receptors were obtained from a man between 18 and 29 years old in good health. Both conserved end residues are part of each CDR3. A D gene is named only where the DNA matches it firmly. The size entry gives once, few or many counts, or a class when the clone is expanded.

TRBD1	14	TRBV9	many	TRBJ2-7	TGTGCCAGCAGCCTGGGGACAGGGGGTAACGAGCAGTACTTC	CASSLGTGGNEQYF
-	13	TRBV24-1	many	TRBJ1-2	TGTGCCACCAGTTCGGACTCGAACTATGGCTACACCTTC	CATSSDSNYGYTF
-	15	TRBV11-2	many	TRBJ2-5	TGTGCCAGCAGAACCGGGCGTCAGGGTCAAGAGACCCAGTACTTC	CASRTGRQGQETQYF
-	14	TRBV20-1	few	TRBJ1-1	TGCAGTGCTAGAGTTCAGGGGCCGAACACTGAAGCTTTCTTT	CSARVQGPNTEAFF
-	13	TRBV7-3	many	TRBJ2-3	TGTGCCAGCAGCTTACGTATACCAGATACGCAGTATTTT	CASSLRIPDTQYF
-	17	TRBV20-1	many	TRBJ2-2	TGCAGTGCTAATTCCCTGGGGGGGGCCCTCAGGGGCGGGGAGCTGTTTTTT	CSANSLGGALRGGELFF
-	15	TRBV9	many	TRBJ2-3	TGTGCCAGCAGCCCAGGGGGCGGGAGGTCAGATACGCAGTATTTT	CASSPGGGRSDTQYF
-	17	TRBV5-1	many	TRBJ2-5	TGCGCCAGCAGCTTTAGATTTCGGGTAGCGAACCAAGAGACCCAGTACTTC	CASSFRFRVANQETQYF
-	12	TRBV28	many	TRBJ1-1	TGTGCCAGCAGGGGGATGAACACTGAAGCTTTCTTT	CASRGMNTEAFF
TRBD2	17	TRBV7-2	many	TRBJ2-1	TGTGCCAGCAGCGTGACTAGCGGGAGGGCCTGGGGCAATGAGCAGTTCTTC	CASSVTSGRAWGNEQFF